The 11 T cell receptor beta chains below all came from one sample that was sequenced in a study of beta chain features in type 1 diabetes. Study results and limitations: Among all four CD4+ subsets, Type 1 diabetes patients had TCRB CDR3s that were moderately but significantly shorter.

Expressed TCRB transcripts got sequenced, as all isolated RNA was reverse transcribed. TCRdb's table, derived via immunoSEQ multiplex PCR, lists solely in-frame clones and lacks some. The table includes 350,000 to 450,000 clones, around 13% detected once. No antigens are known for them. The specimen was naive CD4+ T cells from blood. The receptors come from a woman younger than 35 with type 1 diabetes.

J is TRBJ1-6 and V is TRBV2; D might be TRBD1 (6 bases). The CDR3 covers 15 residues. V was shortened by 6 bases and J by 6 bases, with 15 bases between the two germline ends. CDR1 is SNHLY and CDR2 is FYNNEI in the germline V gene. The CDR3 reads CASSPSRQANSPLHF. The CDR3 DNA follows: TGTGCCAGCAGCCCCAGTCGACAGGCTAATTCACCCCTCCACTTT.

In this sample, this clone turned up a few times. V usage is TRBV7-9 and J usage is TRBJ2-1; weak D call: TRBD1 (5 bases). The V gene's germline CDR1 is SEHNR and CDR2 FQNEAQ (reference sequence). The CDR3 is 14 residues long. V lost 2 bases and J 7 bases, leaving 12 bases between the germline ends. The CDR3 sequence is CASSLRQGGNEQFF. As DNA, the CDR3 is TGTGCCAGCAGCTTACGGCAGGGCGGTAATGAGCAGTTCTTC. Full variable domain (remainder filled in from reference TRBV7-9 and TRBJ2-1): DTGVSQNPRHKITKRGQNVTFRCDPISEHNRLYWYRQTLGQGPEFLTYFQNEAQLEKSRLLSDRFSAERPKGSFSTLEIQRTEQGDSAMYLCASSLRQGGNEQFFGPGTRLTVL.

In this sample, this clone turned up a few times. The V gene is TRBV11-1, the J gene TRBJ2-1, with unresolved D. The CDR3 contains 13 residues. V gave up 5 bases and J gave up 8 bases, with 13 bases separating them. Germline V lookup: CDR1 SGHAT, CDR2 FQDESV (reference sequence). The CDR3 DNA reads TGTGCCAGCAGCCCTTCCCCCCGGGATGAGCAGTTCTTC. This codes for CASSPSPRDEQFF.

The chain has TRBV7-9 and TRBJ2-5; 9 bases match TRBD1. This CDR3 comprises 15 residues. Germline V gives CDR1 SEHNR, CDR2 FQNEAQ (reference sequence). The J segment lost 5 bases and the V segment lost 0 bases, leaving 4 bases of the junction unmatched. The CDR3 region has the DNA TGTGCCAGCAGCTTAGCGGGGACAGGGTACGAGACCCAGTACTTC. Its protein is CASSLAGTGYETQYF.

The CDR3 spells CASSPPGEQFF. CDR3 sequence (DNA): TGTGCCAGCAGCCCACCGGGTGAGCAGTTCTTC. The rearrangement joins TRBV7-9 to TRBJ2-1; D gene unclear. This CDR3 spans 11 amino acids. The germline V gene encodes CDR1 SEHNR and CDR2 FQNEAQ (reference sequence). Trimming removed 5 bases from V and 9 bases from J, with 8 bases in between.

This clone was counted between two and nine times. The V and J genes are TRBV19 and TRBJ2-7; TRBD1 aligns across 7 bases. CDR1 LNHDA and CDR2 SQIVND come from the germline V gene (reference sequence). Losses at the gene ends were 5 bases for V and 3 bases for J; bases not matched to a gene: 10. The CDR3 runs to 15 residues. The CDR3 here is CASSGRDRLFYEQYF. Written as DNA, the CDR3 is TGTGCCAGTAGTGGCCGGGACAGACTTTTCTACGAGCAGTACTTC.

This clone has a handful of counts. CDR3: CASTRGGDGGYTF. CDR3 coding DNA: TGCGCCAGCACCCGTGGGGGGGATGGTGGCTACACCTTC. The rearrangement joins TRBV4-3 to TRBJ1-2, with TRBD1 as a possible D gene (5 bases). Germline CDR1 is LGHNA and CDR2 is YSLEER. V was clipped by 7 bases and J by 7 bases, with 16 bases between them. This CDR3 region has 13 residues.

This clone was observed a few times. The DNA is omitted, as the CDR3 cannot be located on it reliably, and the CDR3 follows TCRdb's listing. The rearrangement joins TRBV5-6 to TRBJ1-1; TRBD1, the table's D call, was not compared with the DNA. Germline V gene lookup returns CDR1 SGHDT and CDR2 YYEEEE. The CDR3 totals 15 residues, both ends included. The CDR3 sequence is CASSFGPGGTTEAFF.

This chain uses TRBV7-8 with TRBJ1-6; 7 nucleotides align to TRBD1. The V gene's germline CDR1 is SGHVS and CDR2 FQNEAQ. V gave up 2 bases and J gave up 6 bases; unmatched junction bases: 4. The CDR3 is 15 amino acids. CDR3 coding DNA: TGTGCCAGCAGCTTAAGGACAGGAGCTAATTCACCCCTCCACTTT. Its protein is CASSLRTGANSPLHF.

This chain connects TRBV7-9 to TRBJ2-2; weak D call: TRBD2 (5 bases). The CDR3 length is 14 residues. Germline V gives CDR1 SEHNR, CDR2 FQNEAQ (reference sequence). The V end lost 5 bases, the J end lost 3 bases, and 10 bases lay between the germline ends. The CDR3 sequence: CASSPLADTGELFF. CDR3 sequence (DNA): TGTGCCAGCAGCCCCCTAGCAGACACCGGGGAGCTGTTTTTT.

The genes are TRBV5-8 and TRBJ1-1; the D gene is possibly TRBD1 (5 bases). The V gene lost 2 bases and the J gene lost 8 bases, with 10 bases spanning the gap. This CDR3 has 12 amino acids. Germline V gives CDR1 SGHTS, CDR2 YDEGEE. The CDR3 DNA is TGTGCCAGCAGCTTCAGGGTTTCAGAAGCTTTCTTT. This codes for CASSFRVSEAFF.